The 32 T cell receptor beta chains below were found in one sample sequenced in a study of T cells in localized non-small cell lung cancer. The method was immunoSEQ multiplex PCR; TCRdb's version includes in-frame clones alone and lacks a portion of them. The data show roughly 61,000 clones, with 80% to 90% seen just once and approximately 4.5% held by the top ten. Sequences were derived from PBMCs, sampled before any cancer treatment. The receptors here all came from a man between 40 and 70 years old with stage II lung adenocarcinoma.

This chain uses TRBV7-6 with TRBJ2-1; TRBD2 aligns across 9 bases. Germline CDR1 reads SGHVS; CDR2 reads FNYEAQ. V lost 4 bases and J lost 4; bases outside the gene matches: 5. The CDR3 loop spans 15 amino acids. In nucleotides, the CDR3 is TGTGCCAGCAGCTCTCTAGCGGGGATATACAATGAGCAGTTCTTC. It is translated as CASSSLAGIYNEQFF.

The chain links TRBV29-1 to TRBJ2-1; D is ambiguous. V dropped 4 bases and J dropped 0 bases, with 10 bases sitting between them. CDR3 length equals 14 residues. Per germline, CDR1 SQVTM and CDR2 ANQGSEA. The chain's CDR3 is CSVGGLSSYNEQFF. CDR3 nucleotide sequence: TGCAGCGTTGGAGGCTTAAGCTCCTACAATGAGCAGTTCTTC.

The V and J genes are TRBV5-5 and TRBJ1-2; TRBD1 matches at 12 bases. CDR1 is SGHKS, CDR2 YYEKEE, per germline (reference sequence). J gave up 7 bases and V 3 bases, and 10 bases lay outside the gene matches. The CDR3 covers 16 residues. The CDR3 coding sequence is TGTGCCAGCAGCTCCGTCCCGGGACAGGGGGCGGTTGGCTACACCTTC. Protein: CASSSVPGQGAVGYTF.

This clone was seen more than once but under ten times. The J gene is TRBJ1-3, the V gene TRBV5-6; D call uncertain. The CDR3 length is 14 residues. With 0 bases removed from V and 3 bases from J, the gap between germline ends came to 7 bases. CDR1 is SGHDT and CDR2 is YYEEEE in the germline V gene. Here the CDR3 reads CASSLGGGGNTIYF. CDR3 nucleotide sequence: TGTGCCAGCAGCTTGGGTGGTGGTGGAAACACCATATATTTT.

The DNA for the CDR3 is TGTGCCTGGAGAAAATACAATGAGCAGTTCTTC. Encoded protein: CAWRKYNEQFF. The genes are TRBV30 and TRBJ2-1; D gene ambiguous. CDR3 length equals 11 residues. Deletions cut 3 bases from V and 4 bases from J, with 4 bases between. The germline V gene has CDR1 GTSNPN and CDR2 SVGIG (reference sequence). Together with reference TRBV30 and TRBJ2-1, the CDR3 gives the full variable domain: SQTIHQWPATLVQPVGSPLSLECTVEGTSNPNLYWYRQAAGRGLQLLFYSVGIGQISSEVPQNLSASRPQDRQFILSSKKLLLSDSGFYLCAWRKYNEQFFGPGTRLTVL.

The chain combines TRBV30 with TRBJ2-1; D gene ambiguous. Per the germline V gene, CDR1 is GTSNPN and CDR2 is SVGIG (reference sequence). This CDR3 comprises 11 residues. V dropped 8 bases and J dropped 7 bases, with 12 bases sitting between them. The CDR3 sequence: CARGRANEQFF. The CDR3 DNA reads TGTGCCCGTGGCCGGGCAAATGAGCAGTTCTTC.

The chain joins TRBV19 to TRBJ1-5, with 12 bases aligning to TRBD1. V was pared by 4 bases and J by 4 bases, with 8 bases of the junction left unmatched. The CDR3 contains 17 residues. Looked up from germline, CDR1 is LNHDA and CDR2 is SQIVND (reference sequence). The CDR3 DNA reads as TGTGCCAGTAGTAGCCGGGACAGGGGGCGATTGAATCAGCCCCAGCATTTT. Encoded protein: CASSSRDRGRLNQPQHF. Filled out from reference TRBV19 and TRBJ1-5, the complete variable domain reads DGGITQSPKYLFRKEGQNVTLSCEQNLNHDAMYWYRQDPGQGLRLIYYSQIVNDFQKGDIAEGYSVSREKKESFPLTVTSAQKNPTAFYLCASSSRDRGRLNQPQHFGDGTRLSIL.

The V and J genes are TRBV7-9 and TRBJ2-3, with TRBD2 identical over 13 bases. Trimming removed 5 bases from V and 4 bases from J; junction bases left unmatched: 6. Germline V CDR1 and CDR2: SEHNR, FQNEAQ (reference sequence). This CDR3 has 16 residues. As DNA, the CDR3 is TGTGCCAGCAGCCAACTAGCGGGAGGGCAGTCAGATACGCAGTATTTT. Its protein is CASSQLAGGQSDTQYF.

This clone was counted a few times. The genes are TRBV4-2 and TRBJ1-5; D possibly corresponds to TRBD1 (5 bases). This CDR3 has 13 residues. The V end lost 3 bases, the J end lost 5 bases, and 8 bases lay between the germline ends. CDR1 is LGHNA, CDR2 YNFKEQ, per germline. CDR3 region: CASSHLGDQPQHF. The DNA of the CDR3 is TGTGCCAGCAGCCACTTGGGGGATCAGCCCCAGCATTTT.

The V and J genes are TRBV18 and TRBJ2-4; 10 nucleotides line up with TRBD1. The CDR3 consists of 15 residues. The V gene end was trimmed by 3 bases and the J gene end by 4 bases; junction bases not matched to a gene: 3. CDR1 and CDR2 (germline): KGHSH, LQKENI. For the CDR3, the DNA is TGTGCCAGCTCACCGCCGGGACAGGGGAAAAACATTCAGTACTTC. This encodes CASSPPGQGKNIQYF.

By proportion, this clone is large (0.1 to 1%). V is TRBV15 and J is TRBJ2-6; no clear D. The V end was cut by 8 bases, the J end by 0 bases, with 14 bases between. This CDR3 is built from 16 residues. Germline CDR1 reads LNHNV; CDR2 reads YYDKDF (reference sequence). The chain's CDR3 is CATRPAGTSGANVLTF. CDR3 nucleotides: TGTGCCACCCGCCCAGCAGGTACCTCTGGGGCCAACGTCCTGACTTTC.

This clone was counted many times. This chain joins TRBV19 and TRBJ1-2; a possible D gene is TRBD1 (6 bases). CDR3 length: 14 residues. The V and J ends lost 6 bases and 4 bases respectively, with 15 bases between them. Germline lookup yields CDR1 LNHDA and CDR2 SQIVND (reference sequence). The CDR3 sequence is CASRSMGTSYGYTF. The CDR3 DNA sequence: TGTGCCAGTAGATCCATGGGGACATCCTATGGCTACACCTTC.

V usage is TRBV12-5 and J usage is TRBJ1-2; D is unresolved. The CDR3 loop spans 14 amino acids. The V gene's germline CDR1 is LGHNT and CDR2 FRNRAP. Trimming removed 4 bases at V and 4 bases at J, with 13 bases between. The CDR3 bases are TGTGCTAGTGGTTCGGGTTCGGGATCCTATGGCTACACCTTC. Translating it yields CASGSGSGSYGYTF.

This clone was counted only a few times. The V and J genes are TRBV11-3 and TRBJ1-3; no clear D. Looked up from germline, CDR1 is SGHNT and CDR2 is YENEEA. The CDR3 extends over 14 amino acids. Trimming stripped 3 bases from V and 0 bases from J, with 6 bases between. CDR3 residues: CASSFGRSGNTIYF. The CDR3 DNA follows: TGTGCCAGCAGCTTTGGACGCTCTGGAAACACCATATATTTT. Looking up the rest from reference TRBV11-3 and TRBJ1-3 gives the full variable domain: EAGVVQSPRYKIIEKKQPVAFWCNPISGHNTLYWYLQNLGQGPELLIRYENEEAVDDSQLPKDRFSAERLKGVDSTLKIQPAELGDSAVYLCASSFGRSGNTIYFGEGSWLTVV.

The rearrangement joins TRBV9 to TRBJ1-2, with 7 bases lining up with TRBD1. The CDR3 contains 14 residues. J was trimmed by 8 bases and V by 0 bases; bases with no gene match: 7. CDR1 and CDR2 (germline): SGDLS, YYNGEE. CDR3 sequence: CASSVGDSLGGYTF. CDR3 in DNA: TGTGCCAGCAGCGTAGGGGACAGCTTGGGGGGCTACACCTTC.

The chain links TRBV19 to TRBJ2-7; TRBD2 matches 8 bases. V trimming: 3 bases; J trimming: 6 bases; junction bases outside the gene matches: 10. This CDR3 has 15 residues. CDR1 is LNHDA, CDR2 SQIVND, per germline (reference sequence). Written as DNA, the CDR3 is TGTGCCAGTAGTATCCCAGCGGGAGTGCCGGGCGAGCAGTACTTC. Translated: CASSIPAGVPGEQYF.

The chain carries TRBV15 and TRBJ1-1, with D unclear. The CDR3 totals 15 residues. Between the trimmed V and J ends, which lost 4 bases and 2 bases, there was a span of 14 bases. Germline CDR1 is LNHNV and CDR2 is YYDKDF (reference sequence). The CDR3 is CATSTNTRANTEAFF. Written as DNA, the CDR3 is TGTGCCACCAGCACCAATACTCGGGCTAACACTGAAGCTTTCTTT.

The genes are TRBV5-6 and TRBJ2-5; 8 bases agree with TRBD2. This CDR3 contains 17 residues. The trim removed 4 bases at V and 4 bases at J, leaving 15 bases unmatched. Looked up from germline, CDR1 is SGHDT and CDR2 is YYEEEE. CDR3 in amino acids: CASSPGGRVFWGETQYF. The CDR3 DNA reads TGTGCCAGCAGCCCGGGGGGGCGGGTATTTTGGGGAGAGACCCAGTACTTC. The full variable domain, completed using reference TRBV5-6 and TRBJ2-5, is DAGVTQSPTHLIKTRGQQVTLRCSPKSGHDTVSWYQQALGQGPQFIFQYYEEEERQRGNFPDRFSGHQFPNYSSELNVNALLLGDSALYLCASSPGGRVFWGETQYFGPGTRLLVL.

The chain recombines TRBV14 with TRBJ1-1; D call uncertain. The CDR3 is 14 amino acids. The V gene lost 5 bases and the J gene lost 5 bases, with 15 bases spanning the gap. Germline V gene lookup returns CDR1 SGHDN and CDR2 FVKESK. The CDR3 loop is CASSSSWALTEAFF. In DNA, the CDR3 is TGTGCCAGCAGCTCCTCATGGGCGTTAACTGAAGCTTTCTTT.

This clone was seen just once. This sequence joins TRBV19 and TRBJ1-1, with 10 positions matching TRBD1. CDR3 size: 15 residues. V shed 1 base and J 2 bases; nucleotides not matched to a gene: 1. Germline values: CDR1 LNHDA, CDR2 SQIVND (reference sequence). The CDR3 region is CASSIGTGGNTEAFF. The CDR3 bases are TGTGCCAGTAGTATAGGGACAGGGGGAAACACTGAAGCTTTCTTT. Full variable domain (remainder filled in from reference TRBV19 and TRBJ1-1): DGGITQSPKYLFRKEGQNVTLSCEQNLNHDAMYWYRQDPGQGLRLIYYSQIVNDFQKGDIAEGYSVSREKKESFPLTVTSAQKNPTAFYLCASSIGTGGNTEAFFGQGTRLTVV.

The chain joins TRBV5-1 to TRBJ2-5, with unresolved D. V dropped 1 base and J dropped 4 bases, with 11 bases sitting between them. In germline, CDR1 is SGHRS, CDR2 YFSETQ. The CDR3 is 14 residues long. In nucleotides, the CDR3 is TGCGCCAGCAGCTTGTATCCGGTTGGAGAGACCCAGTACTTC. This sequence encodes CASSLYPVGETQYF.

The gene calls are TRBV7-2 and TRBJ1-2, with a possible D match to TRBD1 (5 bases). The CDR3 is made up of 14 amino acids. V was clipped by 3 bases and J by 4 bases, with 12 bases between them. Germline V CDR1 and CDR2: SGHTA, FQGNSA. The CDR3 DNA is TGTGCCAGCAGCTTTCGGGACGGCCTCTATGGCTACACCTTC. This sequence encodes CASSFRDGLYGYTF.

The chain recombines TRBV6-6 with TRBJ2-2, with 7 bases fitting TRBD1. The CDR3 is made up of 14 amino acids. The germline gives CDR1 MNHNY, CDR2 SVGAGI (reference sequence). V shed 6 bases, J shed 3 bases, and the junction held 4 bases outside the gene matches. The CDR3 protein is CASRLTGDTGELFF. The CDR3 bases are TGTGCCAGCAGATTAACAGGGGACACCGGGGAGCTGTTTTTT.

This chain connects TRBV29-1 to TRBJ2-7; a possible D gene is TRBD1 (6 bases). In germline, CDR1 is SQVTM, CDR2 ANQGSEA. V dropped 6 bases and J dropped 0 bases, with 9 bases sitting between them. There are 12 residues in the CDR3. CDR3 nucleotide sequence: TGCAGCGTCGAACAGGGCTCCTACGAGCAGTACTTC. Translating gives CSVEQGSYEQYF.

This clone was recorded a few times. V usage is TRBV7-9 and J usage is TRBJ1-1; 8 bases match TRBD1. The V and J ends lost 6 bases and 0 bases, in that order; junction bases with no gene match: 6. Germline V gene lookup returns CDR1 SEHNR and CDR2 FQNEAQ (reference sequence). CDR3 size: 15 residues. In nucleotides, the CDR3 is TGTGCCAGCAGGTCCGCAGGGGGCATGAACACTGAAGCTTTCTTT. Its translation: CASRSAGGMNTEAFF.

This rearrangement joins TRBV5-1 to TRBJ2-1, with TRBD2 matching over 10 bases. There are 16 residues in the CDR3. Trimming removed 0 bases from V and 4 bases from J; junction bases left unmatched: 4. Germline CDR1 is SGHRS and CDR2 is YFSETQ. The CDR3 loop is CASSLDASGSYNEQFF. As DNA, the CDR3 is TGCGCCAGCAGCTTGGATGCTAGCGGGAGTTACAATGAGCAGTTCTTC.

The rearrangement joins TRBV18 to TRBJ2-1; 15 nucleotides align to TRBD2. Germline values: CDR1 KGHSH, CDR2 LQKENI. Losses at the gene ends were 4 bases for V and 7 bases for J; bases not matched to a gene: 14. CDR3 length: 19 residues. DNA of the CDR3: TGTGCCAGCTCACGAACCGGGACTAGCGGGAGGCCCGTAGGAAATGAGCAGTTCTTC. Protein: CASSRTGTSGRPVGNEQFF. The entire variable domain, with the rest obtained from reference TRBV18 and TRBJ2-1, is as follows: NAGVMQNPRHLVRRRGQEARLRCSPMKGHSHVYWYRQLPEEGLKFMVYLQKENIIDESGMPKERFSAEFPKEGPSILRIQQVVRGDSAAYFCASSRTGTSGRPVGNEQFFGPGTRLTVL.

The chain joins TRBV30 to TRBJ2-7; possible D gene TRBD1, 6 bases. CDR3 length equals 13 residues. The V end was cut by 3 bases, the J end by 3 bases, with 12 bases between. From germline, CDR1 is GTSNPN and CDR2 SVGIG (reference sequence). CDR3 region: CAWRPWDNYEQYF. The CDR3, as DNA: TGTGCCTGGAGGCCATGGGACAACTACGAGCAGTACTTC. Full variable domain (missing parts from reference TRBV30 and TRBJ2-7): SQTIHQWPATLVQPVGSPLSLECTVEGTSNPNLYWYRQAAGRGLQLLFYSVGIGQISSEVPQNLSASRPQDRQFILSSKKLLLSDSGFYLCAWRPWDNYEQYFGPGTRLTVT.

V gene TRBV7-3 combines with J gene TRBJ1-2, with a weak D call TRBD1 (5 bases). Trimming took off 5 bases at V and 5 bases at J, with 9 bases between the two ends. Germline loops: CDR1 SGHTA, CDR2 FQGTGA. CDR3 length: 12 residues. The CDR3 loop reads CASSTTGYGYTF. CDR3 nucleotides: TGTGCCAGCAGCACCACAGGATATGGCTACACCTTC.

In this sample, this clone turned up once. V and J are TRBV5-4 and TRBJ2-3, with D possibly TRBD1 on 7 matching bases. The ends were cut back, 0 bases at V and 2 bases at J, with 19 bases in the middle. CDR3 length: 18 residues. Per germline, CDR1 SGHNT and CDR2 YYREEE (reference sequence). DNA of the CDR3: TGTGCCAGCAGCTTGGCCGCCTCAGGGGGAGGCGCCACAGATACGCAGTATTTT. This encodes CASSLAASGGGATDTQYF.

The chain carries TRBV5-1 and TRBJ2-7; the match to TRBD2 covers 11 bases. The CDR3 runs 14 residues. Germline loops: CDR1 SGHRS, CDR2 YFSETQ. V lost 7 bases, J lost 3 bases, and 6 bases stayed unmatched. The CDR3 loop is CASRPLAGDYEQYF. The CDR3 DNA reads as TGCGCCAGCCGCCCACTAGCGGGAGACTACGAGCAGTACTTC.

Only one count was recorded for this clone. The V call is TRBV5-1, the J call TRBJ1-1, with TRBD1 matching 11 bases. The CDR3 runs 17 residues. After removal of 1 base from V and 7 bases from J, the junction contained 12 bases not matched to a gene. Germline V lookup: CDR1 SGHRS, CDR2 YFSETQ. For the CDR3, the DNA is TGCGCCAGCAGCTTGCAAAACTTAGGACAGGGGGCGGATGAAGCTTTCTTT. Its translation: CASSLQNLGQGADEAFF.